The next 21 T cell receptor beta chains were all read from a single sample in a study of blood T cell repertoires in COVID-19. Data came from immunoSEQ multiplex PCR; TCRdb stores just in-frame clones and leaves some out. The sample holds fewer than 500,000 clones, approximately 90% seen once. Sequenced material: PBMCs or T cells enriched from blood (not recorded which). The origin of the receptors is a man under 40 who had recovered from COVID-19.

This chain links TRBV28 with TRBJ2-1, with TRBD2 matching 12 bases. CDR3 size: 16 residues. Germline V gives CDR1 MDHEN, CDR2 SYDVKM. The DNA of the CDR3 is TGTGCATCAAGGACTAGCGGGACACGGTTCTACAATGAGCAGTTCTTC. Protein product: CASRTSGTRFYNEQFF.

The chain employs TRBV27 and TRBJ1-3, with a tentative D call TRBD1 (6 bases). V lost 4 bases, J lost 16 bases, and 23 bases lay in between. The CDR3 covers 14 residues. Germline CDR1 is MNHEY and CDR2 is SMNVEV (reference sequence). The CDR3 spells CASSSQGLGVNMYF. DNA for the CDR3: TGTGCCAGCAGTTCACAGGGCCTTGGGGTGAACATGTATTTT.

In this sample, this clone turned up once. The chain uses TRBV30 and TRBJ2-1; 8 bases are shared with TRBD2. Losses at the gene ends were 4 bases for V and 15 bases for J; bases not matched to a gene: 17. The CDR3 contains 14 residues. Germline CDR1 GTSNPN, CDR2 SVGIG (reference sequence). CDR3 sequence: CAWTIPGAGGNLFF. CDR3 nucleotides: TGTGCCTGGACTATCCCGGGGGCGGGAGGTAATCTGTTCTTC.

The chain has TRBV5-1 and TRBJ2-1; no clear D. CDR1 is SGHRS, CDR2 YFSETQ, per germline. The CDR3 is made up of 14 amino acids. The V gene lost 0 bases and the J gene lost 6 bases, with 10 bases spanning the gap. The CDR3 coding sequence is TGCGCCAGCAGCTTGGCATACTTGTCCAATGAGCAGTTCTTC. It specifies CASSLAYLSNEQFF.

The CDR3 DNA reads as TGTGCCAGCTCACCTCGGGACACTGACACTGAAGCTTTCTTT. This gives the protein CASSPRDTDTEAFF. The chain links TRBV18 to TRBJ1-1; D is possibly TRBD1 (6 bases). This CDR3 region has 14 residues. V lost 3 bases and J lost 3, with 11 bases in between. Germline loops: CDR1 KGHSH, CDR2 LQKENI.

The V call is TRBV5-6, the J call TRBJ2-1; maybe TRBD2 (5 bases). The CDR3 is made up of 13 amino acids. The V end lost 0 bases, the J end lost 10 bases, and 11 bases lay between the germline ends. Germline loops: CDR1 SGHDT, CDR2 YYEEEE. This CDR3 is CASSLGSQREQFF. The DNA for the CDR3 is TGTGCCAGCAGCTTGGGAAGCCAGCGGGAGCAGTTCTTC. Full variable domain (rest looked up from reference TRBV5-6 and TRBJ2-1): DAGVTQSPTHLIKTRGQQVTLRCSPKSGHDTVSWYQQALGQGPQFIFQYYEEEERQRGNFPDRFSGHQFPNYSSELNVNALLLGDSALYLCASSLGSQREQFFGPGTRLTVL.

As concerns this clone: A clone one base away is much larger, so this may be a read error. The rearrangement uses TRBV6-4 and TRBJ2-7; 10 positions match TRBD2. Germline V lookup: CDR1 MRHNA, CDR2 SNTAGT. V lost 4 bases, J lost 5 bases, and 23 bases stayed unmatched. This CDR3 spans 20 amino acids. The CDR3 loop is CASSALPLAGRERLGNEQYF. The CDR3 DNA sequence: TGTGCCAGCAGTGCTCTACCACTAGCGGGACGAGAACGGTTGGGAAACGAGCAGTACTTC.

CDR3 sequence reads: CATCHVSRADTQYF. The CDR3 region has the DNA TGTGCCACCTGTCATGTAAGCCGAGCGGATACGCAGTATTTT. V usage is TRBV6-5 and J usage is TRBJ2-3; D gene unclear. Trimming shortened V by 10 bases and J by 6 bases, and 20 bases separated the two germline ends. Germline V gene data show CDR1 as MNHEY and CDR2 as SVGAGI. The CDR3 extends over 14 amino acids.

The chain recombines TRBV28 with TRBJ2-1; D might be TRBD2 (6 bases). V shed 2 bases and J shed 1 base, with 12 bases lying between them. There are 16 residues in the CDR3. The germline V gene has CDR1 MDHEN and CDR2 SYDVKM. CDR3 sequence (DNA): TGTGCCAGCAGTTTACGTGGGACTGGATCCTACAATGAGCAGTTCTTC. Its translation: CASSLRGTGSYNEQFF.

J is TRBJ2-3 and V is TRBV28; D call uncertain. CDR1 is MDHEN and CDR2 is SYDVKM in the germline V gene. The CDR3 has 13 residues. The V end lost 3 bases, the J end lost 0 bases, and 4 bases lay between the germline ends. CDR3 DNA sequence: TGTGCCAGCAGTTTTGGCAGCACAGATACGCAGTATTTT. The encoded protein is CASSFGSTDTQYF.

This rearrangement joins TRBV29-1 to TRBJ1-6; D gene ambiguous. Germline V gene lookup returns CDR1 SQVTM and CDR2 ANQGSEA. The CDR3 covers 14 residues. V lost 6 bases, J lost 5 bases, and 14 bases lay in between. The chain's CDR3 is CSVAMGEDNSPLHF. The CDR3 region has the DNA TGCAGCGTAGCGATGGGAGAGGATAATTCACCCCTCCACTTT.

The rearrangement uses TRBV5-4 and TRBJ2-2, with D uncertain. This CDR3 spans 15 amino acids. V dropped 3 bases and J dropped 1 base, with 10 bases sitting between them. Germline CDR1 is SGHNT and CDR2 is YYREEE (reference sequence). CDR3: CASSSEPQNTGELFF. DNA of the CDR3: TGTGCCAGCAGCTCGGAGCCACAGAACACCGGGGAGCTGTTTTTT.

The genes are TRBV30 and TRBJ1-5; D unclear. Trimming cost V 5 bases and J 5 bases, with 10 bases left between them. The CDR3 is 12 amino acids. Looked up from germline, CDR1 is GTSNPN and CDR2 is SVGIG (reference sequence). The CDR3 DNA is TGTGCCTGGTCAGTACCCTATCAGCCCCAGCATTTT. This sequence encodes CAWSVPYQPQHF.

For the CDR3, the DNA is TGTGCCAGCTCACCAAGGGCAGGGGGAAGCAATCAGCCCCAGCATTTT. Protein sequence: CASSPRAGGSNQPQHF. The rearrangement uses TRBV18 and TRBJ1-5; 7 bases agree with TRBD1. V was pared by 2 bases and J by 1 base, with 5 bases of the junction left unmatched. Germline V CDR1 and CDR2: KGHSH, LQKENI. The CDR3 spans 16 residues.

The rearrangement uses TRBV2 and TRBJ2-2; D perhaps matches TRBD1 (5 bases). The CDR3 consists of 15 residues. Per germline, CDR1 SNHLY and CDR2 FYNNEI. The V gene lost 0 bases and the J gene lost 6 bases, with 11 bases spanning the gap. As DNA, the CDR3 is TGTGCCAGCAGTGAAGCGCTACAGGCGGCCGGGGAGCTGTTTTTT. Translation gives CASSEALQAAGELFF.

The rearrangement links TRBV29-1 to TRBJ2-3, with 7 bases that match TRBD2. J was trimmed by 2 bases and V by 7 bases; bases with no gene match: 12. CDR3 size: 15 residues. CDR1 is SQVTM, CDR2 ANQGSEA, per germline. As DNA, the CDR3 is TGCAGCGCGGGGGGTCCTAGCCATGACACAGATACGCAGTATTTT. Its protein product is CSAGGPSHDTDTQYF.

This sequence joins TRBV28 and TRBJ1-5; 8 bases map to TRBD1. Germline V lookup: CDR1 MDHEN, CDR2 SYDVKM. With 7 bases clipped from V and 3 bases from J, the junction kept 8 bases outside the gene matches. This CDR3 is built from 15 residues. The DNA for the CDR3 is TGTGCCAGCAAAAAAACAGGGGGTTTCAATCAGCCCCAGCATTTT. Translating gives CASKKTGGFNQPQHF.

Here the CDR3 reads CASSFTVTGGSGNTIYF. The CDR3 region has the DNA TGTGCCAGCAGCTTCACGGTAACAGGGGGCTCTGGAAACACCATATATTTT. The rearrangement joins TRBV13 to TRBJ1-3, with 8 bases matching TRBD1. Germline V gene data show CDR1 as PRHDT and CDR2 as FYEKMQ (reference sequence). The CDR3 loop spans 17 amino acids. With 3 bases clipped from V and 0 bases from J, the junction kept 7 bases outside the gene matches.

The J gene is TRBJ2-1, the V gene TRBV25-1, with 8 bases matching TRBD2. Germline assignment: CDR1 MGHDK and CDR2 SYGVNS. This CDR3 contains 16 residues. V was clipped by 5 bases and J by 4 bases; unmatched bases: 10. The CDR3 loop is CASSPHTGGGYNEQFF. CDR3 nucleotides: TGTGCCAGCAGTCCACATACGGGAGGGGGATACAATGAGCAGTTCTTC.

The chain uses TRBV27 and TRBJ2-7, with 11 bases matching TRBD2. CDR3 size: 14 residues. From germline, CDR1 is MNHEY and CDR2 SMNVEV (reference sequence). Trimming at V came to 2 bases and at J to 3 bases, leaving 0 bases not matched to a gene. CDR3 protein: CASSLGTSGYEQYF. CDR3 bases: TGTGCCAGCAGTTTAGGGACTAGCGGCTACGAGCAGTACTTC.

The genes are TRBV28 and TRBJ2-7; the match to TRBD2 covers 13 bases. This CDR3 region has 16 residues. In germline, CDR1 is MDHEN, CDR2 SYDVKM. V shed 5 bases, J shed 6 bases, and the junction held 10 bases outside the gene matches. Here the CDR3 DNA reads TGTGCCAGCAGTCTCCCCCGACTAGCGGGAGGAACCGAGCAGTACTTC. Residues: CASSLPRLAGGTEQYF. The full variable domain, with the rest looked up from reference TRBV28 and TRBJ2-7, is DVKVTQSSRYLVKRTGEKVFLECVQDMDHENMFWYRQDPGLGLRLIYFSYDVKMKEKGDIPEGYSVSREKKERFSLILESASTNQTSMYLCASSLPRLAGGTEQYFGPGTRLTVT.